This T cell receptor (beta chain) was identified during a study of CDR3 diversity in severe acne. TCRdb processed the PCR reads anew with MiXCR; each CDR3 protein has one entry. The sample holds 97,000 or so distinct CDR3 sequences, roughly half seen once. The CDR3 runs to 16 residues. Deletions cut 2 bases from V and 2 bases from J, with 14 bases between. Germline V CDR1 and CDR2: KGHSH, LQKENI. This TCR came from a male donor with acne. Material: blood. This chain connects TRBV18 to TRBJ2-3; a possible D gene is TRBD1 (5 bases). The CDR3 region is CASSPVDSSYTDTQYF. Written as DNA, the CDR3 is TGTGCCAGCTCACCAGTAGACAGTTCTTACACAGATACGCAGTATTTT.